These 27 T cell receptor beta chains were all obtained from the same sample, sequenced in a study of cytomegalovirus exposure and HLA in healthy donors. 13 Jbeta primers and 60 Vbeta primers were used for the PCR. Sequencing used immunoSEQ multiplex PCR; TCRdb keeps in-frame clones, though not all of them. The sample contains 150,000 or so clones, less than 90% of which appear only once. The sequenced sample was PBMCs. The receptor set was obtained from a man under 40 in good health and CMV-seronegative.

This clone was detected only a few times. The chain carries TRBV7-2 and TRBJ1-1; no reliable D call. Trimming cost V 2 bases and J 5 bases, with 12 bases left between them. Germline V gene lookup returns CDR1 SGHTA and CDR2 FQGNSA. The CDR3 contains 14 residues. The CDR3 loop is CASSLKTSGTEAFF. The CDR3 coding sequence is TGTGCCAGCAGCTTAAAGACAAGTGGAACTGAAGCTTTCTTT.

V usage is TRBV28 and J usage is TRBJ1-4; 11 bases match TRBD1. CDR1 is MDHEN and CDR2 is SYDVKM in the germline V gene. The trim removed 6 bases at V and 6 bases at J, leaving 3 bases unmatched. This CDR3 region has 14 residues. CDR3 coding DNA: TGTGCCAGCAGCCGGGACAGGGGGGATGAAAAACTGTTTTTT. As protein: CASSRDRGDEKLFF.

This chain connects TRBV7-2 to TRBJ2-5; weak D call: TRBD2 (5 bases). CDR3 length: 15 amino acids. Germline V gives CDR1 SGHTA, CDR2 FQGNSA. V dropped 3 bases and J dropped 4 bases, with 15 bases sitting between them. For the CDR3, the DNA is TGTGCCAGCAGCTTGACCCTCTCGCTAGCAGAGACCCAGTACTTC. Protein sequence: CASSLTLSLAETQYF.

The rearrangement links TRBV19 to TRBJ2-3, with unresolved D. This CDR3 comprises 12 residues. In germline, CDR1 is LNHDA, CDR2 SQIVND (reference sequence). V lost 0 bases and J lost 8, with 6 bases in between. This chain's CDR3 is CASSIDLVTQYF. The DNA of the CDR3 is TGTGCCAGTAGTATAGATCTCGTTACGCAGTATTTT.

With regard to this clone: The identical CDR3 is also encoded by other nucleotide sequences in the sample. This chain links TRBV27 with TRBJ2-7; TRBD2 might be the D (5 bases). The CDR3 runs 14 residues. Germline-derived CDR1 and CDR2 are MNHEY and SMNVEV (reference sequence). Trimming took off 0 bases at V and 3 bases at J, with 9 bases between the two ends. The CDR3 loop is CASSLSAGGYEQYF. As DNA, the CDR3 is TGTGCCAGCAGTTTATCGGCGGGCGGCTACGAGCAGTACTTC.

This chain uses TRBV30 with TRBJ2-1, with D possibly TRBD2 on 7 matching bases. The ends were cut back, 8 bases at V and 8 bases at J, with 16 bases in the middle. Germline CDR1 is GTSNPN and CDR2 is SVGIG (reference sequence). The CDR3 extends over 12 amino acids. CDR3 in amino acids: CAGGGPRDEQFF. CDR3 DNA: TGTGCCGGGGGGGGGCCCAGGGATGAGCAGTTCTTC.

V usage is TRBV7-2 and J usage is TRBJ2-6, with TRBD2 matching over 9 bases. This CDR3 comprises 17 residues. V trimming: 0 bases; J trimming: 4 bases; junction bases outside the gene matches: 4. Germline V gene data show CDR1 as SGHTA and CDR2 as FQGNSA. The CDR3 loop is CASSLAAGGTGANVLTF. Written as DNA, the CDR3 is TGTGCCAGCAGCTTAGCGGCGGGAGGGACCGGGGCCAACGTCCTGACTTTC.

The chain employs TRBV28 and TRBJ1-1; no reliable D call. V gave up 6 bases and J gave up 7 bases, with 12 bases separating them. CDR1 MDHEN and CDR2 SYDVKM come from the germline V gene. CDR3 length: 12 amino acids. CDR3 DNA sequence: TGTGCCAGCAGCCTAAATACGAATGAAGCTTTCTTT. It translates to CASSLNTNEAFF.

This clone was counted only a few times. The J gene is TRBJ1-4, the V gene TRBV4-3, with 9 bases matching TRBD1. The trim removed 3 bases at V and 8 bases at J, leaving 10 bases unmatched. Germline CDR1 is LGHNA and CDR2 is YSLEER. The CDR3 runs to 16 residues. CDR3 sequence: CASSQKTTGGAEKLFF. The CDR3 DNA reads as TGCGCCAGCAGCCAGAAAACCACAGGGGGCGCGGAAAAACTGTTTTTT.

The chain employs TRBV30 and TRBJ2-7; possible D gene TRBD2, 5 bases. In germline, CDR1 is GTSNPN, CDR2 SVGIG (reference sequence). V lost 1 base to trimming and J lost 7 bases, with 11 bases between them. The CDR3 has 12 residues. DNA of the CDR3: TGTGCCTGGAGTGAACGAGGGCGTGAGCAGTACTTC. The encoded protein is CAWSERGREQYF.

V gene TRBV9 combines with J gene TRBJ2-7, with TRBD1 matching over 11 bases. This CDR3 is built from 14 residues. V trimming: 2 bases; J trimming: 8 bases; junction bases outside the gene matches: 6. CDR1 is SGDLS, CDR2 YYNGEE, per germline. The CDR3 loop is CASSVDRGLGKQYF. CDR3 in DNA: TGTGCCAGCAGCGTGGACAGGGGGCTTGGTAAGCAGTACTTC.

This rearrangement joins TRBV9 to TRBJ2-3, with D perhaps matching TRBD2 (6 bases). Per germline, CDR1 SGDLS and CDR2 YYNGEE. The V and J ends lost 4 bases and 2 bases respectively, with 14 bases between them. The CDR3 extends over 15 amino acids. The CDR3 region has the DNA TGTGCCAGCAGCATAACTGGGGGGAACACAGATACGCAGTATTTT. It is translated as CASSITGGNTDTQYF. The full variable domain, its missing parts supplied by reference TRBV9 and TRBJ2-3, is DSGVTQTPKHLITATGQRVTLRCSPRSGDLSVYWYQQSLDQGLQFLIQYYNGEERAKGNILERFSAQQFPDLHSELNLSSLELGDSALYFCASSITGGNTDTQYFGPGTRLTVL.

The chain couples TRBV13 to TRBJ2-7; perhaps TRBD1 as D (6 bases). The CDR3 is made up of 14 amino acids. Germline CDR1 reads PRHDT; CDR2 reads FYEKMQ (reference sequence). The V gene lost 5 bases and the J gene lost 3 bases, with 14 bases spanning the gap. The CDR3 is CASSTEPGVYEQYF. The CDR3 region has the DNA TGTGCCAGCAGCACAGAACCAGGGGTCTACGAGCAGTACTTC. The whole variable domain, filled in from reference TRBV13 and TRBJ2-7, reads AAGVIQSPRHLIKEKRETATLKCYPIPRHDTVYWYQQGPGQDPQFLISFYEKMQSDKGSIPDRFSAQQFSDYHSELNMSSLELGDSALYFCASSTEPGVYEQYFGPGTRLTVT.

V and J are TRBV4-1 and TRBJ1-2; possibly TRBD1 for D (5 bases). V was clipped by 0 bases and J by 3 bases, with 17 bases between them. Germline CDR1 and CDR2: MGHRA and YSYEKL. The CDR3 spans 17 residues. The CDR3 loop reads CASSQDPAAGQYYGYTF. The CDR3 bases are TGCGCCAGCAGCCAAGACCCCGCGGCAGGGCAATACTATGGCTACACCTTC.

CDR3 DNA: TGCGCCAGCAGCCAGATAGCGGGGGGGCCATACAATGAGCAGTTCTTC. It specifies CASSQIAGGPYNEQFF. The chain has TRBV5-1 and TRBJ2-1; 11 positions agree with TRBD2. V dropped 4 bases and J dropped 4; count of bases not matched to a gene: 7. This CDR3 is 16 amino acids long. Germline CDR1 SGHRS, CDR2 YFSETQ. The full variable domain, with the rest looked up from reference TRBV5-1 and TRBJ2-1, is KAGVTQTPRYLIKTRGQQVTLSCSPISGHRSVSWYQQTPGQGLQFLFEYFSETQRNKGNFPGRFSGRQFSNSRSEMNVSTLELGDSALYLCASSQIAGGPYNEQFFGPGTRLTVL.

V usage is TRBV6-1 and J usage is TRBJ2-1; the match to TRBD1 covers 11 bases. The CDR3 loop spans 19 amino acids. From germline, CDR1 is MNHNS and CDR2 SASEGT. V was pared by 3 bases and J by 7 bases, with 17 bases of the junction left unmatched. The CDR3 sequence: CASSEAVPSGTGGRNEQFF. The CDR3 nucleotides read TGTGCCAGCAGTGAGGCCGTCCCTTCCGGGACAGGGGGGAGGAATGAGCAGTTCTTC.

The rearrangement uses TRBV18 and TRBJ2-5, with 14 bases matching TRBD2. V shed 4 bases and J 3 bases; nucleotides not matched to a gene: 7. The CDR3 covers 17 residues. Looked up from germline, CDR1 is KGHSH and CDR2 is LQKENI. CDR3 protein: CASSLIPGLAGEETQYF. CDR3 in DNA: TGTGCCAGCTCACTTATTCCGGGACTAGCGGGGGAAGAGACCCAGTACTTC.

CDR3 in DNA: TGCGCCAGCAGCCAAGAACGGGCAGGGGGTGAAAAACTGTTTTTT. Its translation: CASSQERAGGEKLFF. The chain is built from TRBV4-3 and TRBJ1-4; 7 nucleotides line up with TRBD1. Germline assignment: CDR1 LGHNA and CDR2 YSLEER. The CDR3 is made up of 15 amino acids. V shed 0 bases, J shed 7 bases, and the junction held 5 bases outside the gene matches.

J is TRBJ1-5 and V is TRBV28, with 10 bases matching TRBD1. Germline V gene data show CDR1 as MDHEN and CDR2 as SYDVKM. This CDR3 spans 16 amino acids. The V gene end was trimmed by 7 bases and the J gene end by 6 bases; junction bases not matched to a gene: 12. Here the CDR3 DNA reads TGTGCCAGCACCCAAATAAAGGGACAGGGGATTCAGCCCCAGCATTTT. It codes for CASTQIKGQGIQPQHF.

This sequence joins TRBV11-1 and TRBJ2-7, with a tentative D call TRBD2 (5 bases). Germline CDR1 and CDR2: SGHAT and FQDESV (reference sequence). V was shortened by 5 bases and J by 1 base, with 12 bases between the two germline ends. The length of the CDR3 is 14 residues. CDR3 residues: CASSPLVQSYEQYF. Here the CDR3 DNA reads TGTGCCAGCAGCCCACTAGTACAGTCCTACGAGCAGTACTTC.

The rearrangement links TRBV4-1 to TRBJ2-5; 14 bases fit TRBD2. V lost 1 base, J lost 7 bases, and 8 bases stayed unmatched. The CDR3 is 17 residues long. Germline values: CDR1 MGHRA, CDR2 YSYEKL. The CDR3 nucleotides are TGCGCCAGCAGCCAAGCCCCGACTAGCGGGGGGGCAGGGACCCAGTACTTC. It encodes CASSQAPTSGGAGTQYF.

The rearrangement links TRBV29-1 to TRBJ1-1, with a possible D match to TRBD1 (6 bases). Per germline, CDR1 SQVTM and CDR2 ANQGSEA. The CDR3 extends over 13 amino acids. Between the trimmed V and J ends, which lost 7 bases and 0 bases, there was a span of 12 bases. CDR3 loop: CSERDRLNTEAFF. Written as DNA, the CDR3 is TGCAGCGAGCGCGACAGGCTGAACACTGAAGCTTTCTTT.

The rearrangement joins TRBV10-3 to TRBJ2-5; TRBD1 matches at 8 bases. From germline, CDR1 is ENHRY and CDR2 SYGVKD. J lost 2 bases, V lost 5 bases, and 10 bases had no gene match. The CDR3 contains 16 residues. This CDR3 reads CAISSGQGKGQETQYF. The DNA of the CDR3 is TGTGCCATCAGTTCTGGACAGGGAAAGGGGCAAGAGACCCAGTACTTC.

The chain joins TRBV28 to TRBJ1-2; 8 bases are shared with TRBD1. Germline V gene data show CDR1 as MDHEN and CDR2 as SYDVKM. CDR3 length: 14 residues. V lost 4 bases, J lost 5 bases, and 6 bases stayed unmatched. CDR3 sequence reads: CASSWGQGAYGYTF. CDR3 bases: TGTGCCAGCAGTTGGGGGCAGGGGGCGTATGGCTACACCTTC.

The chain employs TRBV29-1 and TRBJ2-1, with 7 positions matching TRBD2. V was pared by 3 bases and J by 0 bases, with 5 bases of the junction left unmatched. The CDR3 is 15 amino acids. Germline V gene lookup returns CDR1 SQVTM and CDR2 ANQGSEA. The CDR3 is CSVEGGQSSYNEQFF. The CDR3 nucleotides are TGCAGCGTTGAGGGAGGGCAGAGCTCCTACAATGAGCAGTTCTTC.

The chain carries TRBV27 and TRBJ2-5, with TRBD2 matching 15 bases. The trim removed 2 bases at V and 5 bases at J, leaving 15 bases unmatched. This CDR3 contains 20 residues. CDR1 MNHEY and CDR2 SMNVEV come from the germline V gene (reference sequence). This chain's CDR3 is CASSLRSRTSGGEVAETQYF. The CDR3 DNA reads as TGTGCCAGCAGTTTAAGATCCCGGACTAGCGGGGGGGAGGTTGCGGAGACCCAGTACTTC.

The chain recombines TRBV7-6 with TRBJ2-7; D gene uncertain. The V gene's germline CDR1 is SGHVS and CDR2 FNYEAQ. The CDR3 loop spans 13 amino acids. V was cut by 0 bases and J by 3 bases, with 6 bases left in between. As DNA, the CDR3 is TGTGCCAGCAGCTTAGCGACGGGCTACGAGCAGTACTTC. Its translation is CASSLATGYEQYF.